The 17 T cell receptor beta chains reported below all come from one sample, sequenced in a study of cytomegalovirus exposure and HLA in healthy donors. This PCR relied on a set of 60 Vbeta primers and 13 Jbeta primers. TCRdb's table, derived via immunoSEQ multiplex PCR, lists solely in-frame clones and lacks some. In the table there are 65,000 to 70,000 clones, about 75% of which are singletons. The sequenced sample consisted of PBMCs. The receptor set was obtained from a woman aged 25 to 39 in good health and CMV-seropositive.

This CDR3 is CASGLVQVPGGTARVGEQFF. DNA of the CDR3: TGTGCTAGTGGTTTGGTACAGGTGCCGGGAGGAACCGCTAGAGTTGGTGAGCAGTTCTTC. The chain couples TRBV12-5 to TRBJ2-1, with 7 bases that match TRBD2. The V gene's germline CDR1 is LGHNT and CDR2 FRNRAP. The ends lost 0 bases at V and 9 bases at J; junction bases unmatched: 23. This CDR3 contains 20 residues.

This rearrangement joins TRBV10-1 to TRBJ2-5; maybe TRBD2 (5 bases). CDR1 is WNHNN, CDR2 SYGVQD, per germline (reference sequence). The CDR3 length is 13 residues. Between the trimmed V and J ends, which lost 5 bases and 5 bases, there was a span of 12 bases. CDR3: CASSSDPGETQYF. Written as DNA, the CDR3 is TGCGCCAGCAGTAGCGACCCGGGGGAGACCCAGTACTTC.

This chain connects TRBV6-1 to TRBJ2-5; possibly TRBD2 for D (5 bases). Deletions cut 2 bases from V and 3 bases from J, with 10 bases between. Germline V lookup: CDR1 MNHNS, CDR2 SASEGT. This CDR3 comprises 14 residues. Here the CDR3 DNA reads TGTGCCAGCAGTGAATGGATGAGGGAAGAGACCCAGTACTTC. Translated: CASSEWMREETQYF.

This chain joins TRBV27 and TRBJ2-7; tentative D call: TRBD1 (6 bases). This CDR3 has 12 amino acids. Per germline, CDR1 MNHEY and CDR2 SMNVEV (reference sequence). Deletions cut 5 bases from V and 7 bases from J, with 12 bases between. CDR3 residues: CASSGQFLEQYF. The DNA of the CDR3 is TGTGCCAGCAGTGGACAGTTCTTGGAGCAGTACTTC.

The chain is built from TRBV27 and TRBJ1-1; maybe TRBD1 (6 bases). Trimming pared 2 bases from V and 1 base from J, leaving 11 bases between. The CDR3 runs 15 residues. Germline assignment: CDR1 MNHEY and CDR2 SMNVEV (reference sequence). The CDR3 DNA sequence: TGTGCCAGCAGTTTACAGGGGCCCTCGAACACTGAAGCTTTCTTT. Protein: CASSLQGPSNTEAFF.

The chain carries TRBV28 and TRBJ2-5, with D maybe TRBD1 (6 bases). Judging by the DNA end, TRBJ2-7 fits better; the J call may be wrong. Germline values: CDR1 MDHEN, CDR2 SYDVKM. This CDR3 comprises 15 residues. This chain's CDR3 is CASSHRVWSSYEQYF. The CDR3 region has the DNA TGTGCCAGCAGCCACAGGGTCTGGAGCTCCTACGAGCAGTACTTC.

CDR3: CASSLQEYYEQYF. Here the CDR3 DNA reads TGTGCCAGCTCACTACAGGAATACTACGAGCAGTACTTC. The genes are TRBV18 and TRBJ2-7; perhaps TRBD1 as D (5 bases). Deletions cut 4 bases from V and 3 bases from J, with 10 bases between. CDR1 and CDR2 from the germline V gene are KGHSH and LQKENI. CDR3 length: 13 residues.

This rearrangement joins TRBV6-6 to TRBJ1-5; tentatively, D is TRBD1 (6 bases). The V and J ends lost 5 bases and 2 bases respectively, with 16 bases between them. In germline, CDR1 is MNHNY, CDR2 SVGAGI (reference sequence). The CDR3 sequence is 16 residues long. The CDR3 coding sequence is TGTGCCAGCAGTCCCAGGGGTTCTTTTGGCAATCAGCCCCAGCATTTT. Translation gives CASSPRGSFGNQPQHF.

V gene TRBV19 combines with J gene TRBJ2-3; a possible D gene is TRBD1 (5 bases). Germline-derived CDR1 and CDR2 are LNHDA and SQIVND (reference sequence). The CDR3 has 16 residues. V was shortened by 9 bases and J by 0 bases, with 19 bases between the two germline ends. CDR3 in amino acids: CASSNFRTTSTDTQYF. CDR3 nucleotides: TGTGCCAGCTCCAATTTTCGGACAACCAGCACAGATACGCAGTATTTT.

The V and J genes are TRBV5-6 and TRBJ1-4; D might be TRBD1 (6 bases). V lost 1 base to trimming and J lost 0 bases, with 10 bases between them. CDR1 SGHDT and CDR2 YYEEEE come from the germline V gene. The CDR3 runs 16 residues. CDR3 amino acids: CASSLQGLTTNEKLFF. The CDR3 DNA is TGTGCCAGCAGCTTGCAGGGGCTCACAACTAATGAAAAACTGTTTTTT.

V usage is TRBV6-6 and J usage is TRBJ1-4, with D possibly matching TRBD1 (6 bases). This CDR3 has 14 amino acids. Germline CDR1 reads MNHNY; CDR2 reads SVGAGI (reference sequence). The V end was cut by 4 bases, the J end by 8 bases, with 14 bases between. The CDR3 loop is CASSSAGESEKLFF. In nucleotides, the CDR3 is TGTGCCAGCAGTTCCGCAGGGGAATCCGAAAAACTGTTTTTT.

The CDR3 nucleotides read TGTGCCAGCAGTTTATCTCGGGGTAGAAATCAGCCCCAGCATTTT. Protein product: CASSLSRGRNQPQHF. This rearrangement joins TRBV28 to TRBJ1-5, with no clear D. CDR1 is MDHEN and CDR2 is SYDVKM in the germline V gene. CDR3 length equals 15 residues. The V end was cut by 1 base, the J end by 4 bases, with 11 bases between.

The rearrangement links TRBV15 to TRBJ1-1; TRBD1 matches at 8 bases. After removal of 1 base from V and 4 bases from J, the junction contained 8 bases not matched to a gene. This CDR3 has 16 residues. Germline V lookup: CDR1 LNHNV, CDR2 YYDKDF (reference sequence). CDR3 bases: TGTGCCACCAGCAGAGGCGGGAGCAGGGGGCCCACTGAAGCTTTCTTT. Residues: CATSRGGSRGPTEAFF.

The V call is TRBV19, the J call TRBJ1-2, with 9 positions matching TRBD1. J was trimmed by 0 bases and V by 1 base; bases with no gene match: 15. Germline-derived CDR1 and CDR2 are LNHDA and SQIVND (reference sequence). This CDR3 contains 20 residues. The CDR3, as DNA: TGTGCCAGTAGTATAGTCCGATATGATCCGGGACAGGGTTCTAACTATGGCTACACCTTC. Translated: CASSIVRYDPGQGSNYGYTF.

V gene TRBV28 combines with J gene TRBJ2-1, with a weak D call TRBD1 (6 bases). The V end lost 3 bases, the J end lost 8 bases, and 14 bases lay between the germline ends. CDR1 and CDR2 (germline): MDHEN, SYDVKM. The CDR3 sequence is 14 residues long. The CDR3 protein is CASSLSSGVDEQFF. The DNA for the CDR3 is TGTGCCAGCAGTTTGTCGTCAGGGGTCGATGAGCAGTTCTTC. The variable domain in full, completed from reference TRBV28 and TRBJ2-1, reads DVKVTQSSRYLVKRTGEKVFLECVQDMDHENMFWYRQDPGLGLRLIYFSYDVKMKEKGDIPEGYSVSREKKERFSLILESASTNQTSMYLCASSLSSGVDEQFFGPGTRLTVL.

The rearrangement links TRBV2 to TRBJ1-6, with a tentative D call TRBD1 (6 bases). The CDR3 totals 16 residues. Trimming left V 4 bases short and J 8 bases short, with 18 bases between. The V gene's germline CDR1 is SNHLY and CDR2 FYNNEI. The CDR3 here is CASSGAGEGVDSPLHF. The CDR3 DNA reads TGTGCCAGCAGTGGGGCAGGGGAAGGGGTCGATTCACCCCTCCACTTT. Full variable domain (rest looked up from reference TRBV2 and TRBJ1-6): EPEVTQTPSHQVTQMGQEVILRCVPISNHLYFYWYRQILGQKVEFLVSFYNNEISEKSEIFDDQFSVERPDGSNFTLKIRSTKLEDSAMYFCASSGAGEGVDSPLHFGNGTRLTVT.

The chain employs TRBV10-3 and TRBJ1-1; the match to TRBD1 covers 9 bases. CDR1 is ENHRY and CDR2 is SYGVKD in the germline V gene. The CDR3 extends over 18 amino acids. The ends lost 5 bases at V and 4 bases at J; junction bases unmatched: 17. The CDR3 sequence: CAISRDRGQGGKSTEAFF. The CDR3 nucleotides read TGTGCCATCAGTCGGGATAGGGGACAGGGAGGCAAATCCACTGAAGCTTTCTTT.